This TCR beta chain was identified during a study of blood T cells in healthy people across ages. This clonotype has only a few counts. What it binds is not known. With a J-beta primer mix and a sample-barcoded 5' primer, a second PCR ran about 6 to 11 cycles. A single record per CDR3 protein comes from TCRdb applying MiXCR to the 5' RACE reads. The sample has some 760,000 distinct CDR3 sequences, more than 20% seen once. Caucasian individuals from Russia who were healthy and aged roughly 6 to 95 acted as donors. The authors extracted at least 5 micrograms of total RNA per sample. Germline loops: CDR1 SGHTA, CDR2 FQGNSA. This CDR3 contains 17 residues. Study-wide results and limits: The study could not conclusively compare naive and antigen-experienced cells, given its unsorted PBMCs.

The sample was also linked to a second study, of T cells of mothers and their children.

The V call is TRBV7-2, the J call TRBJ2-5, with D perhaps TRBD2 (6 bases). The J call may be in error: the DNA end matches TRBJ2-1 better. Sequenced input: blood. This receptor was identified in a boy younger than 18 in good health. The DNA for the CDR3 is TGTGCCAGCAGCTTAGTTAGCGGCACCAACACAGGTAATGAGCAGTTCTTC. The encoded protein is CASSLVSGTNTGNEQFF.